The rows below give T cell receptor beta chains drawn from one sample of a study of blood T cell repertoires in COVID-19. Clones were read by immunoSEQ multiplex PCR, and TCRdb kept only the in-frame ones, dropping some. The repertoire holds 150,000 to 200,000 clones, with over 70% as singletons. The sequencing sample was made of peripheral blood. Every receptor here comes from a man between 60 and 75 years old with acute or convalescent COVID-19. Both conserved end residues are part of each CDR3. The D gene is left open where the match is weak. Clone size is stated in some rows and not others, as once, few, many or a class when expanded.

abundance	d_gene	j_gene	len	v_gene	CDR3aa	CDR3nt
-	-	TRBJ2-3	16	TRBV12-5	CASGPGSTSLTDTQYF	TGTGCTAGTGGCCCAGGGTCTACTTCTCTCACAGATACGCAGTATTTT
once	-	TRBJ2-1	12	TRBV21-1	CASSAQRQLQFF	TGTGCCAGCAGCGCCCAAAGACAGCTGCAGTTCTTC
-	-	TRBJ1-6	15	TRBV15	CATSVQSSYNSPLHF	TGTGCCACCAGCGTACAGAGCTCCTATAATTCACCCCTCCACTTT
-	TRBD1	TRBJ1-2	13	TRBV25-1	CASSVQGARGYTF	TGTGCCAGCAGTGTTCAGGGGGCGCGGGGCTACACCTTC
-	TRBD2	TRBJ2-7	14	TRBV9	CASSGLAGGYEQYF	TGTGCCAGCAGCGGACTAGCGGGAGGCTACGAGCAGTACTTC
-	TRBD1	TRBJ1-6	15	TRBV10-3	CAIRDSGTGNSPLHF	TGTGCCATCAGAGACTCCGGGACAGGGAATTCACCCCTCCACTTT
-	-	TRBJ1-2	12	TRBV12-3/TRBV12-4	CASNQPGGGYTF	TGTGCCAGCAATCAACCGGGGGGTGGCTACACCTTC
-	-	TRBJ2-2	16	TRBV12-5	CASGLSPGTPDRELFF	TGTGCTAGTGGTTTGTCGCCCGGGACACCCGACCGGGAGCTGTTTTTT
-	TRBD2	TRBJ2-7	15	TRBV6-2/TRBV6-3	CASSLGLAGGYEQYF	TGTGCCAGCAGCTTAGGACTAGCGGGGGGCTACGAGCAGTACTTC
-	TRBD1	TRBJ1-6	17	TRBV4-2	CASSQDVPGQGYSPLHF	TGTGCCAGCAGCCAAGATGTCCCCGGACAGGGTTATTCACCCCTCCACTTT
-	-	TRBJ2-7	13	TRBV6-5	CASSYGAAYEQYF	TGTGCCAGCAGTTACGGGGCGGCCTACGAGCAGTACTTC
-	TRBD1	TRBJ1-5	15	TRBV7-9	CASSWDRGWGQPQHF	TGTGCCAGCAGTTGGGACAGGGGCTGGGGCCAGCCCCAGCATTTT
-	-	TRBJ1-4	13	TRBV2	CASAMRVREKLFF	TGTGCCAGCGCGATGAGGGTTCGGGAAAAACTGTTTTTT
-	-	TRBJ1-4	15	TRBV9	CASSVDRGINEKLFF	TGTGCCAGCAGCGTAGATCGAGGGATTAATGAAAAACTGTTTTTT
once	-	TRBJ2-5	13	TRBV7-3	CASRRRLGETQYF	TGTGCCAGCCGAAGGAGGCTGGGGGAGACCCAGTACTTC
-	-	TRBJ1-2	15	TRBV28	CASSPPGRVGYGYTF	TGTGCCAGCAGCCCACCGGGGAGGGTGGGCTATGGCTACACCTTC
-	TRBD1	TRBJ2-7	14	TRBV13	CASSPGTGAYEQYF	TGTGCCAGCAGCCCCGGGACAGGGGCCTACGAGCAGTACTTC
-	TRBD2	TRBJ2-1	17	TRBV4-2	CASSQAGGLAGLNEQFF	TGTGCCAGCAGCCAAGCAGGTGGGCTAGCGGGACTCAATGAGCAGTTCTTC
-	TRBD2	TRBJ2-2	15	TRBV7-3	CASSLAGRSAGELFF	TGTGCCAGCAGCTTAGCCGGGAGGTCGGCCGGGGAGCTGTTTTTT
-	-	TRBJ1-2	13	TRBV11-2	CASSLGDTYGYTF	TGTGCCAGCAGCTTAGGGGACACGTATGGCTACACCTTC
-	TRBD1	TRBJ1-4	19	TRBV28	CASSLLTGNFLDTNEKLFF	TGTGCCAGCAGTTTATTGACAGGGAATTTTCTGGATACTAATGAAAAACTGTTTTTT
-	-	TRBJ1-2	13	TRBV15	CATSRDRRVGYTF	TGTGCCACCAGCAGAGATCGACGGGTTGGCTACACCTTC
-	TRBD2	TRBJ2-3	16	TRBV5-1	CASSPGLAGGIDTQYF	TGCGCCAGCAGCCCTGGACTAGCGGGAGGGATTGATACGCAGTATTTT
-	-	TRBJ1-4	15	TRBV3-1/TRBV3-2	CASSASHATNEKLFF	TGTGCCAGCAGCGCTAGCCATGCAACTAATGAAAAACTGTTTTTT
-	TRBD1	TRBJ1-5	14	TRBV2	CASSPRGGNQPQHF	TGTGCCAGCAGCCCCAGGGGGGGCAATCAGCCCCAGCATTTT
-	TRBD1	TRBJ1-2	14	TRBV3-1/TRBV3-2	CASSQGQGVYGYTF	TGTGCCAGCAGCCAGGGACAGGGAGTCTATGGCTACACCTTC
-	TRBD1	TRBJ1-1	14	TRBV4-2	CASSQGDRDTEAFF	TGTGCCAGCAGCCAAGGTGACAGGGACACTGAAGCTTTCTTT
-	TRBD1	TRBJ1-5	15	TRBV28	CASSPSDRDNQPQHF	TGTGCCAGCAGTCCATCGGACAGGGACAATCAGCCCCAGCATTTT
-	TRBD1	TRBJ2-1	15	TRBV9	CASSAGQGVYNEQFF	TGTGCCAGCAGCGCCGGACAGGGGGTATACAATGAGCAGTTCTTC
few	TRBD2	TRBJ2-3	15	TRBV2	CASRLAGAWADTQYF	TGTGCCAGCAGGCTAGCGGGAGCGTGGGCAGATACGCAGTATTTT
once	-	TRBJ1-1	12	TRBV9	CASSVRAAGAFF	TGTGCCAGCAGCGTACGGGCCGCGGGAGCTTTCTTT
-	TRBD1	TRBJ1-5	15	TRBV5-3	CARSLVTGNDQPQHF	TGTGCCAGAAGCTTGGTGACAGGGAATGATCAGCCCCAGCATTTT
-	TRBD1	TRBJ1-2	13	TRBV3-1/TRBV3-2	CASSWDRYYGYTF	TGTGCCAGCAGCTGGGACAGGTACTATGGCTACACCTTC
-	-	TRBJ1-5	13	TRBV2	CASSEGGNQPQHF	TGTGCCAGCAGTGAAGGCGGGAATCAGCCCCAGCATTTT
few	TRBD2	TRBJ2-3	17	TRBV5-1	CASSVLFSGGAPDTQYF	TGCGCCAGCAGCGTGTTATTTAGCGGGGGGGCCCCAGATACGCAGTATTTT
-	TRBD2	TRBJ2-7	16	TRBV18	CASSPPLSGDALPMYF	TGTGCCAGCTCACCGCCGCTTAGCGGGGATGCCCTACCAATGTACTTC
once	TRBD1	TRBJ2-4	15	TRBV5-1	CASSLGQGSKNIQYF	TGCGCCAGCAGCTTGGGACAGGGGTCCAAAAACATTCAGTACTTC
-	-	TRBJ1-2	12	TRBV18	CASSPAGYGYTF	TGTGCCAGCTCACCGGCAGGGTATGGCTACACCTTC
-	-	TRBJ1-1	15	TRBV2	CASSWAGTRSTEAFF	TGTGCCAGCAGTTGGGCAGGGACTAGGAGCACTGAAGCTTTCTTT
-	-	TRBJ1-1	13	TRBV6-4	CASRGTGNTEAFF	TGTGCCAGCAGGGGGACTGGGAACACTGAAGCTTTCTTT
-	TRBD2	TRBJ2-1	20	TRBV30	CAWSDHPYTRAGSSYNEQFF	TGTGCCTGGAGTGACCACCCCTATACTAGAGCGGGAAGCTCCTACAATGAGCAGTTCTTC
-	-	TRBJ1-1	13	TRBV10-3	CAISEGGGTEAFF	TGTGCCATCAGTGAGGGGGGGGGCACTGAAGCTTTCTTT
once	-	TRBJ2-2	14	TRBV9	CASSVDAGIGELFF	TGTGCCAGCAGCGTAGATGCAGGGATTGGGGAGCTGTTTTTT
-	TRBD2	TRBJ2-4	19	TRBV7-2	CASSLQTSGMGLAKNIQYF	TGTGCCAGCAGCCTGCAGACTAGCGGGATGGGTTTAGCCAAAAACATTCAGTACTTC
-	-	TRBJ1-5	13	TRBV6-5	CASSYRGNQPQHF	TGTGCCAGCAGTTACCGCGGGAATCAGCCCCAGCATTTT
-	TRBD2	TRBJ2-1	16	TRBV9	CASSVASSGIYNEQFF	TGTGCCAGCAGCGTAGCCTCTAGCGGGATCTACAATGAGCAGTTCTTC
-	-	TRBJ1-2	13	TRBV14	CASSQAPGNGYTF	TGTGCCAGCAGCCAAGCACCCGGTAATGGCTACACCTTC
-	TRBD2	TRBJ2-7	17	TRBV12-5	CASGLRTSGDITYEQYF	TGTGCTAGTGGTTTGAGGACTAGCGGGGACATCACCTACGAGCAGTACTTC
-	TRBD1	TRBJ1-2	12	TRBV6-2/TRBV6-3	CASSRGQGGPYF	TGTGCCAGCAGCCGCGGACAGGGAGGGCCGTACTTC
-	TRBD2	TRBJ2-1	15	TRBV7-2	CASSWTSGINNEQFF	TGTGCCAGCAGCTGGACTAGCGGGATTAACAATGAGCAGTTCTTC
-	-	TRBJ2-7	16	TRBV3-1/TRBV3-2	CASSQAPGEPFYEQYF	TGTGCCAGCAGCCAAGCCCCGGGGGAACCTTTCTACGAGCAGTACTTC
-	-	TRBJ1-3	15	TRBV11-2	CASSTRTVSGNTIYF	TGTGCCAGCAGCACCCGGACAGTCTCTGGAAACACCATATATTTT
-	TRBD1	TRBJ2-7	13	TRBV7-7	CASSWDSGHEQYF	TGTGCTAGCAGTTGGGACAGCGGCCACGAGCAGTACTTC
-	TRBD2	TRBJ2-2	15	TRBV5-1	CASSSSGVGTGELFF	TGCGCCAGCAGCAGTAGCGGGGTTGGCACCGGGGAGCTGTTTTTT
-	TRBD1	TRBJ1-5	14	TRBV10-3	CAISNRGLDQPQHF	TGTGCCATCAGCAACAGGGGTCTCGATCAGCCCCAGCATTTT
-	-	TRBJ1-5	15	TRBV5-4	CASRRGTDSNQPQHF	TGTGCCAGCAGACGTGGGACTGATAGCAATCAGCCCCAGCATTTT
once	TRBD1	TRBJ1-5	14	TRBV6-5	CASRRTGGNQPQHF	TGTGCCAGCAGAAGGACAGGGGGAAATCAGCCCCAGCATTTT
-	TRBD2	TRBJ2-1	16	TRBV5-1	CASSFQGGRAFQKQFF	TGCGCCAGCAGCTTCCAGGGCGGGAGGGCCTTTCAAAAGCAGTTCTTC
-	TRBD2	TRBJ2-5	15	TRBV7-3	CASSTTGWEGETQYF	TGTGCCAGCAGCACCACGGGTTGGGAGGGGGAGACCCAGTACTTC